These 22 T cell receptor beta chains originate from one sample sequenced in a study of regulatory T cells in long-lasting Graves disease. As to time point: newly diagnosed GD, antithyroid drugs for less than 3 months. Construction of the TCR library relied on RNA isolated from PBMCs. The TCR beta library used iRepertoire HTBI primers with Arm-PCR amplification of CDR3. TCRdb re-called the multiplex PCR reads through MiXCR, storing one row per CDR3 protein. The sample gives around 330,000 distinct CDR3 sequences, more than 15% of which show up once; about two fifths is in the top ten. The sequenced sample was peripheral blood mononuclear cells (PBMCs), obtained at new diagnosis, from a patient treated with antithyroid drugs. The source of these receptors is a female donor with Graves disease.

This clonotype appeared a few times. This chain joins TRBV12-3 or TRBV12-4 and TRBJ1-2; D is unresolved. The CDR3 loop spans 12 amino acids. V lost 6 bases to trimming and J lost 4 bases, with 9 bases between them. The CDR3 nucleotides read TGTGCCAGCAGCCAACAAACCTATGGCTACACCTTC. It is translated as CASSQQTYGYTF.

Many counts were recorded for this clonotype. This CDR3 reads CASSLIGEKYEQYF. In DNA, the CDR3 is TGCGCCAGCAGCCTGATAGGGGAGAAGTACGAGCAGTACTTC. The V and J genes are TRBV5-1 and TRBJ2-7, with D possibly called TRBD1 or TRBD2 (5 bases each). Trimming cost V 4 bases and J 4 bases, with 15 bases left between them. Germline CDR1 SGHRS, CDR2 YFSETQ. CDR3 length: 14 amino acids.

Here the CDR3 reads CASSLVQTQETQYF. The DNA of the CDR3 is TGTGCCAGCAGCTTGGTCCAGACGCAAGAGACCCAGTACTTC. The rearrangement joins TRBV11-3 to TRBJ2-5; no clear D. V lost 3 bases to trimming and J lost 2 bases, with 10 bases between them. Germline lookup yields CDR1 SGHNT and CDR2 YENEEA. There are 14 residues in the CDR3.

The gene calls are TRBV12-3 or TRBV12-4 and TRBJ2-6; D remains ambiguous. The CDR3 consists of 14 residues. The ends were cut back, 7 bases at V and 0 bases at J, with 7 bases in the middle. The CDR3 DNA follows: TGTGCCAGCAAAAGAACCTCTGGGGCCAACGTCCTGACTTTC. Translating it yields CASKRTSGANVLTF.

This clonotype was recorded at least ten times. The V and J genes are TRBV2 and TRBJ2-3, with TRBD2 matching over 9 bases. Germline CDR1 and CDR2: SNHLY and FYNNEI. The V segment lost 6 bases and the J segment 6 bases; nucleotides outside the gene matches: 7. There are 14 residues in the CDR3. Written as DNA, the CDR3 is TGTGCCAGCAGCGGTAGCGGGAGTCGCGATACGCAGTATTTT. Encoded protein: CASSGSGSRDTQYF.

This clonotype has a count of ten or more. The chain employs TRBV12-3 or TRBV12-4 and TRBJ2-1; 7 bases are a match to TRBD2. This CDR3 is built from 15 residues. V lost 3 bases and J lost 6; bases outside the gene matches: 8. The CDR3 DNA is TGTGCCAGCAGTTTGGGCGGGAGACCGATCAATGAGCAGTTCTTC. Amino acids: CASSLGGRPINEQFF.

This clonotype has ten or more counts. V and J are TRBV28 and TRBJ1-5; TRBD1 is a possible D gene (5 bases). The CDR3 runs 14 residues. Between the trimmed V and J ends, which lost 7 bases and 6 bases, there was a span of 16 bases. Germline V gives CDR1 MDHEN, CDR2 SYDVKM. CDR3 bases: TGTGCCAGCATTCATGGGGGGACCGGTCAGCCCCAGCATTTT. Translated: CASIHGGTGQPQHF.

This clonotype appeared a few times. The chain employs TRBV29-1 and TRBJ1-3, with D perhaps TRBD1 (5 bases). Germline V lookup: CDR1 SQVTM, CDR2 ANQGSEA. The CDR3 is made up of 13 amino acids. With 6 bases removed from V and 4 bases from J, the gap between germline ends came to 13 bases. The chain's CDR3 is CSVATTVGNTIYF. The CDR3 DNA follows: TGCAGCGTGGCGACGACAGTAGGAAACACCATATATTTT.

This clonotype was found many times. The chain joins TRBV28 to TRBJ2-7; 8 nucleotides agree with TRBD2. Germline V gene data show CDR1 as MDHEN and CDR2 as SYDVKM. V trimming: 3 bases; J trimming: 1 base; junction bases outside the gene matches: 5. CDR3 size: 15 residues. The CDR3 nucleotides are TGTGCCAGCAGTTTCTCGGGAGGGATATCCTACGAGCAGTACTTC. It encodes CASSFSGGISYEQYF.

This clonotype was observed at least ten times. This rearrangement joins TRBV3-1 to TRBJ1-6; D unresolved. CDR3 size: 13 residues. Trimming pared 4 bases from V and 10 bases from J, leaving 11 bases between. The germline V gene has CDR1 LGHDT and CDR2 YNNKEL (reference sequence). The CDR3 region has the DNA TGTGCCAGCAGCCGCCGATCGGGATCACCCCTCCACTTT. Translation: CASSRRSGSPLHF. The whole variable domain, remainder taken from reference TRBV3-1 and TRBJ1-6, is DTAVSQTPKYLVTQMGNDKSIKCEQNLGHDTMYWYKQDSKKFLKIMFSYNNKELIINETVPNRFSPKSPDKAHLNLHINSLELGDSAVYFCASSRRSGSPLHFGNGTRLTVT.

This clonotype was seen repeatedly, ten times or more. The V and J genes are TRBV28 and TRBJ1-5, with D perhaps TRBD1 (5 bases). CDR3 size: 17 residues. Trimming took 2 bases from V and 0 from J, leaving 14 bases between them. CDR1 MDHEN and CDR2 SYDVKM come from the germline V gene. CDR3 loop: CASSLGATAYSNQPQHF. CDR3 sequence (DNA): TGTGCCAGCAGTTTAGGGGCTACAGCGTATAGCAATCAGCCCCAGCATTTT. Complete variable domain (other parts from reference TRBV28 and TRBJ1-5): DVKVTQSSRYLVKRTGEKVFLECVQDMDHENMFWYRQDPGLGLRLIYFSYDVKMKEKGDIPEGYSVSREKKERFSLILESASTNQTSMYLCASSLGATAYSNQPQHFGDGTRLSIL.

This clonotype was seen at least ten times. The chain uses TRBV7-9 and TRBJ2-1; 11 bases agree with TRBD1. This CDR3 spans 15 amino acids. Germline CDR1 reads SEHNR; CDR2 reads FQNEAQ (reference sequence). V shed 5 bases, J shed 5 bases, and the junction held 5 bases outside the gene matches. CDR3 coding DNA: TGTGCCAGCAGCGATGGACAGGGGGCAGACAATGAGCAGTTCTTC. Translation gives CASSDGQGADNEQFF.

This clonotype was seen at least ten times. The chain recombines TRBV11-2 with TRBJ2-2, with D perhaps matching TRBD1 (7 bases). The germline V and J ends were trimmed by 5 bases and 0 bases, with 16 bases remaining between them. CDR1 is SGHAT and CDR2 is FQNNGV in the germline V gene. The CDR3 spans 17 residues. DNA of the CDR3: TGTGCCAGCAGCCCAGTGACAGGGAGGCCGAACACCGGGGAGCTGTTTTTT. Its translation is CASSPVTGRPNTGELFF.

This clonotype has a handful of counts. The chain uses TRBV11-2 and TRBJ2-5; tentative D call: TRBD2 (7 bases). The germline V gene encodes CDR1 SGHAT and CDR2 FQNNGV. The CDR3 sequence is 15 residues long. The V gene lost 5 bases and the J gene lost 5 bases, with 18 bases spanning the gap. Here the CDR3 DNA reads TGTGCCAGCAGCCCACCAGGGCGGGGGCAGGAGACCCAGTACTTC. This translates into CASSPPGRGQETQYF.

This clonotype has only a few counts. The genes are TRBV5-1 and TRBJ2-1; D gene ambiguous. The length of the CDR3 is 12 residues. V was shortened by 0 bases and J by 8 bases, with 6 bases between the two germline ends. The germline gives CDR1 SGHRS, CDR2 YFSETQ. CDR3 residues: CASSLVVYEQFF. CDR3 sequence (DNA): TGCGCCAGCAGCTTGGTAGTCTATGAGCAGTTCTTC. The full variable domain, rest sourced from reference TRBV5-1 and TRBJ2-1, is KAGVTQTPRYLIKTRGQQVTLSCSPISGHRSVSWYQQTPGQGLQFLFEYFSETQRNKGNFPGRFSGRQFSNSRSEMNVSTLELGDSALYLCASSLVVYEQFFGPGTRLTVL.

The gene calls are TRBV4-3 and TRBJ2-5; D gene unclear. The DNA matches TRBJ2-1 better at its end, which makes the J call doubtful. Germline V gene data show CDR1 as LGHNA and CDR2 as YSLEER. CDR3 length: 15 residues. The CDR3 protein is CASSQGATTRREQFF. As DNA, the CDR3 is TGCGCCAGCAGCCAAGGAGCGACAACCCGACGGGAGCAGTTCTTC.

The sample holds many counts of this clonotype. The chain employs TRBV2 and TRBJ1-5, with unresolved D. This CDR3 has 16 amino acids. Trimming removed 3 bases at V and 5 bases at J, with 17 bases between. The germline CDR1 and CDR2 sequences are SNHLY and FYNNEI. The CDR3 loop is CASSDWVGPRDQPQHF. DNA for the CDR3: TGTGCCAGCAGTGACTGGGTTGGCCCCCGGGATCAGCCCCAGCATTTT.

This clonotype was seen ten or more times. CDR3: CAWTWVSYNEQFF. CDR3 bases: TGTGCCTGGACCTGGGTCTCCTACAATGAGCAGTTCTTC. The V and J genes are TRBV30 and TRBJ2-1; D gene unclear. CDR3 length: 13 residues. Germline V gene sequence: CDR1 GTSNPN, CDR2 SVGIG (reference sequence). V lost 4 bases to trimming and J lost 0 bases, with 7 bases between them.

This clonotype has a count of ten or more. The chain links TRBV2 to TRBJ2-3, with TRBD2 identical over 8 bases. V dropped 8 bases and J dropped 1; count of bases not matched to a gene: 11. This CDR3 has 16 residues. Germline V gene lookup returns CDR1 SNHLY and CDR2 FYNNEI. CDR3 coding DNA: TGTGCCAGCGGCGGCCCTAGCGGGTCTCGCACAGATACGCAGTATTTT. Translating it yields CASGGPSGSRTDTQYF.

This clonotype was seen repeatedly, ten times or more. This sequence joins TRBV12-3 or TRBV12-4 and TRBJ2-7; D uncertain. This CDR3 is built from 14 residues. Trimming took off 2 bases at V and 0 bases at J, with 8 bases between the two ends. The DNA of the CDR3 is TGTGCCAGCAGTTTATCGGTAAGCTCCTACGAGCAGTACTTC. Its protein is CASSLSVSSYEQYF.

This clonotype rates as hyperexpanded. The chain is built from TRBV11-2 and TRBJ2-1; a weak D match, TRBD2 (5 bases). The V gene lost 4 bases and the J gene lost 4 bases, with 17 bases spanning the gap. The CDR3 covers 16 residues. Germline V gives CDR1 SGHAT, CDR2 FQNNGV. The chain's CDR3 is CASSWSAGNTYNEQFF. Written as DNA, the CDR3 is TGTGCCAGCAGCTGGTCGGCGGGCAATACGTACAATGAGCAGTTCTTC. The full variable domain, in which reference TRBV11-2 and TRBJ2-1 provide the parts outside the CDR3, is EAGVAQSPRYKIIEKRQSVAFWCNPISGHATLYWYQQILGQGPKLLIQFQNNGVVDDSQLPKDRFSAERLKGVDSTLKIQPAKLEDSAVYLCASSWSAGNTYNEQFFGPGTRLTVL.

The chain is built from TRBV12-3 or TRBV12-4 and TRBJ1-4, with D possibly being TRBD1 (5 bases). This CDR3 comprises 12 residues. V lost 5 bases and J 8 bases, leaving 9 bases between the germline ends. CDR3 protein: CASSLNREKLFF. The CDR3 DNA sequence: TGTGCCAGCAGTCTAAACAGGGAAAAACTGTTTTTT.